This T cell receptor (beta chain) stems from a study of T cells in Graves' hyperthyroidism and ophthalmopathy. Comments on this clonotype: Antigen unknown.

Findings and limits, study-wide: The model identified upcoming ophthalmopathy a median about 6.5 months ahead of onset. Most clonotypes expanded in the thyroid (above 0.001) were also present in blood.

RNA transcripts provided the source from which TCR beta CDR3 regions were amplified. A set of HTBI primers served as the primers for a first-round RT-PCR of the TCR CDR3. TCRdb called the multiplex PCR reads again in MiXCR, with one record for every CDR3 protein. The repertoire holds approximately 300,000 distinct CDR3 sequences, with 17% as singletons. CDR3 size: 13 residues. Germline values: CDR1 SGHTA, CDR2 FQGNSA. J lost 9 bases, V lost 4 bases, and 4 bases had no gene match. Among ophthalmopathy patients, the Clinical Activity Score reached at least 3, the NOSPECS grade reached at least 4, and duration remained under 3 months. The study left out patients who had uncontrolled infection, other autoimmune disease, pregnancy or lactation.

Sequenced sample: blood. This receptor was identified in a woman in her sixties with Graves' ophthalmopathy. The J gene is TRBJ1-1, the V gene TRBV7-2, with 11 bases lining up with TRBD1. CDR3 nucleotide sequence: TGTGCCAGCAGCTGGGACAGGGGGTATCAAGCTTTCTTT. Residues: CASSWDRGYQAFF.